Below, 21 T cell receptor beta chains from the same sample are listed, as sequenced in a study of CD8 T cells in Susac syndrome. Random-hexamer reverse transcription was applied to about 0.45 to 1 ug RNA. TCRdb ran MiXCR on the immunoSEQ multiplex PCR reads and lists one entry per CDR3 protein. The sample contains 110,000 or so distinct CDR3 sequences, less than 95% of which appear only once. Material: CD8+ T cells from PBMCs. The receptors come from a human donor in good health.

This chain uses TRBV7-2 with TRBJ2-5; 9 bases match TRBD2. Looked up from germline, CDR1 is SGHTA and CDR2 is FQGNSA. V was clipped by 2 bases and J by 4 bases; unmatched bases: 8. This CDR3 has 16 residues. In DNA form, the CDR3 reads TGTGCCAGCAGCTTATTCGCGGGGGGGCGTGCAGAGACCCAGTACTTC. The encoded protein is CASSLFAGGRAETQYF. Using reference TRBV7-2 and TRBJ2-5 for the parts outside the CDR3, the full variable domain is GAGVSQSPSNKVTEKGKDVELRCDPISGHTALYWYRQSLGQGLEFLIYFQGNSAPDKSGLPSDRFSAERTGGSVSTLTIQRTQQEDSAVYLCASSLFAGGRAETQYFGPGTRLLVL.

CDR3 sequence (DNA): TGCAGCGTTGCTCAGGGGGGGAACACTGAAGCTTTCTTT. It yields the protein CSVAQGGNTEAFF. The V call is TRBV29-1, the J call TRBJ1-1; 7 bases line up with TRBD1. Germline lookup yields CDR1 SQVTM and CDR2 ANQGSEA. Trimming removed 4 bases from V and 1 base from J; junction bases left unmatched: 3. The CDR3 extends over 13 amino acids.

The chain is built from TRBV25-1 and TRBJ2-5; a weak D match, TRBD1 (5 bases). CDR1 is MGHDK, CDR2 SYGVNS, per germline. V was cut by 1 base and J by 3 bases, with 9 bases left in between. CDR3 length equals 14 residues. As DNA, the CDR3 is TGTGCCAGCAGTGAATTAGGCAGGGAAGAGACCCAGTACTTC. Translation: CASSELGREETQYF.

The CDR3 reads CASSPGGQGGSYEQYF. The CDR3 DNA follows: TGTGCCAGCAGCCCGGGGGGACAGGGGGGTTCGTACGAGCAGTACTTC. This chain joins TRBV5-4 and TRBJ2-7; 11 bases are a match to TRBD1. The germline CDR1 and CDR2 sequences are SGHNT and YYREEE (reference sequence). The CDR3 loop spans 16 amino acids. Unmatched junction bases numbered 10, after V lost 4 bases and J lost 4 bases.

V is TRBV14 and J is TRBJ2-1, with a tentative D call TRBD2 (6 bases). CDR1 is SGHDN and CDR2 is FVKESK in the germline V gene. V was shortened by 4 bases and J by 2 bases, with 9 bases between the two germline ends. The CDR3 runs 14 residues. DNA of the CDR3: TGTGCCAGCAGCCCCCGGACTACCTACAATGAGCAGTTCTTC. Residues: CASSPRTTYNEQFF. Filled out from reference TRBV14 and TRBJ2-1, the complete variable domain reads EAGVTQFPSHSVIEKGQTVTLRCDPISGHDNLYWYRRVMGKEIKFLLHFVKESKQDESGMPNNRFLAERTGGTYSTLKVQPAELEDSGVYFCASSPRTTYNEQFFGPGTRLTVL.

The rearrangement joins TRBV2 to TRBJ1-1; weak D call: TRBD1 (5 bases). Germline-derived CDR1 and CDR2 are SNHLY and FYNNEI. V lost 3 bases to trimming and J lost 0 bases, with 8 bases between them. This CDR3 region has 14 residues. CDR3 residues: CASSEDNMNTEAFF. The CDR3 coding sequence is TGTGCCAGCAGTGAGGACAACATGAACACTGAAGCTTTCTTT.

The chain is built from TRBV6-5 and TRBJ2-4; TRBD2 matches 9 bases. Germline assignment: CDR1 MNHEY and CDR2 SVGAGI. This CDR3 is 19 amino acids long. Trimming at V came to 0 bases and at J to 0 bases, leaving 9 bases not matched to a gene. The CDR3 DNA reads TGTGCCAGCAGTTACTCGGGGGCTAGCGGGGTTCTAGCCAAAAACATTCAGTACTTC. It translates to CASSYSGASGVLAKNIQYF.

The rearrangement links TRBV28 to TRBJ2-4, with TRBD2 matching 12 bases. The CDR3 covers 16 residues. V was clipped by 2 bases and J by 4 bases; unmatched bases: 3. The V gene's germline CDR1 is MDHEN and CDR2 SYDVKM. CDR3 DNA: TGTGCCAGCAGTTTAGCTAGCGGGGGGGCGAAAAACATTCAGTACTTC. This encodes CASSLASGGAKNIQYF.

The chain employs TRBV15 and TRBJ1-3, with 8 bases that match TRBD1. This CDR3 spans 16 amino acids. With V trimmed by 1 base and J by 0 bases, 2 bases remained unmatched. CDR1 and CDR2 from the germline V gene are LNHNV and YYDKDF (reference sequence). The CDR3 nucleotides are TGTGCCACCAGCAGAGGGGACAGGAACTCTGGAAACACCATATATTTT. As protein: CATSRGDRNSGNTIYF. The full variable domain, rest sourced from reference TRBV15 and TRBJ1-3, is DAMVIQNPRYQVTQFGKPVTLSCSQTLNHNVMYWYQQKSSQAPKLLFHYYDKDFNNEADTPDNFQSRRPNTSFCFLDIRSPGLGDTAMYLCATSRGDRNSGNTIYFGEGSWLTVV.

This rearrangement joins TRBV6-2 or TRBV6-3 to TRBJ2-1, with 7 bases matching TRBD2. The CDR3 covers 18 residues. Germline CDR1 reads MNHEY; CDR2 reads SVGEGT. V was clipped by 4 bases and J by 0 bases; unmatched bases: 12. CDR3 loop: CASSSGRTGVSSYNEQFF. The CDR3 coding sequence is TGTGCCAGCAGTTCCGGGAGGACGGGGGTTAGCTCCTACAATGAGCAGTTCTTC.

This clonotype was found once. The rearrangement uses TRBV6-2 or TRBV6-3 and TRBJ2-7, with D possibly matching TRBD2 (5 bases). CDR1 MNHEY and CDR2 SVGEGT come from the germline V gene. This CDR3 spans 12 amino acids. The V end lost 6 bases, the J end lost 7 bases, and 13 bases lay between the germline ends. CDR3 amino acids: CASSQVRGEQYF. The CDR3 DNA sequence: TGTGCCAGCAGCCAAGTCCGGGGAGAGCAGTACTTC.

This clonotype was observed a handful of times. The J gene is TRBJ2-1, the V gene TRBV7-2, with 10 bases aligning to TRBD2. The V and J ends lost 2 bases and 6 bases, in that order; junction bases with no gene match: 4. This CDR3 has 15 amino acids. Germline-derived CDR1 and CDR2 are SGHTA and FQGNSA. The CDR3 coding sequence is TGTGCCAGCAGCTTATCGGCTAGCGGGGGCAATGAGCAGTTCTTC. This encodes CASSLSASGGNEQFF.

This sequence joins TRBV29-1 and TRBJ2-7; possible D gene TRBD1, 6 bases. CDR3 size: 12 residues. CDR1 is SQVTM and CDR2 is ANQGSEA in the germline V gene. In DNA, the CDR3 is TGCGGGACCGCGGACAGTGCCTACGAGCAGTACTTC. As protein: CGTADSAYEQYF.

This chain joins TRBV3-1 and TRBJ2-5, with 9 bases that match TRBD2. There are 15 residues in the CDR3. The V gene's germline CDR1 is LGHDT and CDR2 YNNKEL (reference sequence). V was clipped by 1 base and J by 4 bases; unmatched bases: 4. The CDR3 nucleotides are TGTGCCAGCAGCCAAGCGCTAGCGGGAATAGAGACCCAGTACTTC. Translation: CASSQALAGIETQYF.

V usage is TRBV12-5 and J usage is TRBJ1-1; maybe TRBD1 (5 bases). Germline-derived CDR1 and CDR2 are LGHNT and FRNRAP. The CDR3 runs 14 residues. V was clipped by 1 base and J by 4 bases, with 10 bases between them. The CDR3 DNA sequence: TGTGCTAGTGGTTTGGGCAGGGTGGCCACTGAAGCTTTCTTT. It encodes CASGLGRVATEAFF.

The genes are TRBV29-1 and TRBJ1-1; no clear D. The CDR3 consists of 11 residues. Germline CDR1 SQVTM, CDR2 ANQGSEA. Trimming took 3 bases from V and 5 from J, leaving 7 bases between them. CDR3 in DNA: TGCAGCGTTGAGGTTTGGACTGAAGCTTTCTTT. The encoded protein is CSVEVWTEAFF. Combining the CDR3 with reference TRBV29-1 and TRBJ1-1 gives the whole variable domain SAVISQKPSRDICQRGTSLTIQCQVDSQVTMMFWYRQQPGQSLTLIATANQGSEATYESGFVIDKFPISRPNLTFSTLTVSNMSPEDSSIYLCSVEVWTEAFFGQGTRLTVV.

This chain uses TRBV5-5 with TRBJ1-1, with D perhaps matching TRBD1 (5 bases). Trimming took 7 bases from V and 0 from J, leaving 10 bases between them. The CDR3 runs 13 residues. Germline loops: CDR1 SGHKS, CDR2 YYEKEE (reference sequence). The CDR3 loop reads CASVRDLNTEAFF. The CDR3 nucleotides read TGTGCCAGCGTAAGGGACTTGAACACTGAAGCTTTCTTT.

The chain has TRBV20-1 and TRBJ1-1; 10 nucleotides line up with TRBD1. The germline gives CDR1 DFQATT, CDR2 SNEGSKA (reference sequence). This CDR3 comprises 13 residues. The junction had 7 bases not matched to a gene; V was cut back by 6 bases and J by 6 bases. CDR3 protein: CSAKDRGEPEAFF. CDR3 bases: TGCAGTGCCAAGGACAGGGGGGAACCTGAAGCTTTCTTT.

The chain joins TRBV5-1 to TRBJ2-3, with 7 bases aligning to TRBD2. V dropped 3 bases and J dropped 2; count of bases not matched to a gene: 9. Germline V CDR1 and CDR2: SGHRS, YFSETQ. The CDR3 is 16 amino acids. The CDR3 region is CASSSGSSGLTDTQYF. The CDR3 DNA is TGCGCCAGCAGCTCTGGTTCTAGCGGACTCACAGATACGCAGTATTTT.

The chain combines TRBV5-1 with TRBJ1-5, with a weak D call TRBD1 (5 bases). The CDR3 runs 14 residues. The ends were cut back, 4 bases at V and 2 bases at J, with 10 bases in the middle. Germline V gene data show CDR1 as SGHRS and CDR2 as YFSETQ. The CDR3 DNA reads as TGCGCCAGCAGCCCGGAGGGGCGCAATCAGCCCCAGCATTTT. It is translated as CASSPEGRNQPQHF.

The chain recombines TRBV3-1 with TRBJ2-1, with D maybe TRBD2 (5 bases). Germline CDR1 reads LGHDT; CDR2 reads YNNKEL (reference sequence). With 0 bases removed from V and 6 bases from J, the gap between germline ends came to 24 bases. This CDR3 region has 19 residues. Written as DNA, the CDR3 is TGTGCCAGCAGCCAAGATCCCCAAGGTCGAGGGCCGGCGCCCAATGAGCAGTTCTTC. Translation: CASSQDPQGRGPAPNEQFF.